These 28 T cell receptor beta chains originate from one sample sequenced in a study of PD-1 blockade in mismatch repair-deficient tumors (dated by TCRdb to about 2017). Receptor libraries were prepared by the immunoSEQ multiplex PCR assay. The table comes from immuneACCESS by way of TCRdb, which keeps in-frame sequences with V and J called. Part of the clones is missing from these tables; in studies checked, under half for an unresolved V gene and the rest for unknown reasons. The sample includes under 40,000 clones, with 75% to 90% observed a single time. In total, the top ten clones hold approximately 1.1% of the sample. The sample in question was PBMCs, obtained 38 to 40 weeks after starting pembrolizumab. Source of these receptors: an adult with mismatch repair-deficient cancer.

The chain is built from TRBV6-1 and TRBJ2-7; 7 nucleotides match TRBD1. Trimming took 7 bases from V and 6 from J; bases not matched to a gene: 9. This CDR3 region has 13 residues. The germline gives CDR1 MNHNS, CDR2 SASEGT. The CDR3 DNA sequence: TGTGCCAGCAAGCGACAGGGAAGGGCCGAGCAGTACTTC. It specifies CASKRQGRAEQYF.

The rearrangement links TRBV27 to TRBJ2-6; TRBD1 agrees at 8 bases. The CDR3 is made up of 17 amino acids. The germline V gene has CDR1 MNHEY and CDR2 SMNVEV (reference sequence). V was clipped by 3 bases and J by 3 bases; unmatched bases: 7. DNA of the CDR3: TGTGCCAGCAGTTTGTGGCAGGGGGCGCTTGGGGCCAACGTCCTGACTTTC. It codes for CASSLWQGALGANVLTF. Filled out from reference TRBV27 and TRBJ2-6, the complete variable domain reads EAQVTQNPRYLITVTGKKLTVTCSQNMNHEYMSWYRQDPGLGLRQIYYSMNVEVTDKGDVPEGYKVSRKEKRNFPLILESPSPNQTSLYFCASSLWQGALGANVLTFGAGSRLTVL.

This clone was detected a few times. The V call is TRBV6-4, the J call TRBJ2-7; 7 positions match TRBD2. CDR3 length: 14 residues. The germline V gene encodes CDR1 MRHNA and CDR2 SNTAGT. Trimming removed 3 bases from V and 0 bases from J; junction bases left unmatched: 2. CDR3 bases: TGTGCCAGCAGTGAGATAGCGGGCTCCTACGAGCAGTACTTC. Translation gives CASSEIAGSYEQYF.

The chain uses TRBV4-1 and TRBJ2-3; 12 bases are a match to TRBD2. Germline CDR1 is MGHRA and CDR2 is YSYEKL. With V trimmed by 2 bases and J by 5 bases, 8 bases remained unmatched. The CDR3 extends over 17 amino acids. CDR3 residues: CASSQLQTSGSGDTQYF. The CDR3 region has the DNA TGCGCCAGCAGCCAACTCCAGACTAGCGGGAGTGGAGATACGCAGTATTTT.

This chain joins TRBV11-2 and TRBJ2-1, with D perhaps TRBD2 (5 bases). The V and J ends lost 3 bases and 5 bases respectively, with 11 bases between them. The CDR3 runs to 14 residues. Germline V gives CDR1 SGHAT, CDR2 FQNNGV. The CDR3 bases are TGTGCCAGCAGCTTGAGGGCCCCAGACAATGAGCAGTTCTTC. Translating gives CASSLRAPDNEQFF.

J is TRBJ2-3 and V is TRBV5-1; 8 bases match TRBD2. The V gene's germline CDR1 is SGHRS and CDR2 YFSETQ. The CDR3 runs to 14 residues. V gave up 6 bases and J gave up 4 bases; unmatched junction bases: 7. The CDR3 loop is CASNVASGPDTQYF. The CDR3 coding sequence is TGCGCCAGCAATGTAGCTAGCGGGCCAGATACGCAGTATTTT. The variable domain in full, with the rest retrieved from reference TRBV5-1 and TRBJ2-3, is KAGVTQTPRYLIKTRGQQVTLSCSPISGHRSVSWYQQTPGQGLQFLFEYFSETQRNKGNFPGRFSGRQFSNSRSEMNVSTLELGDSALYLCASNVASGPDTQYFGPGTRLTVL.

This chain connects TRBV15 to TRBJ1-5, with 8 bases matching TRBD1. The CDR3 length is 15 residues. In germline, CDR1 is LNHNV, CDR2 YYDKDF (reference sequence). Trimming cost V 2 bases and J 6 bases; bases outside gene matches: 6. CDR3 nucleotides: TGTGCCACCAGCAGACATGACAGGGGCGGTCAGCCCCAGCATTTT. It codes for CATSRHDRGGQPQHF.

This sequence joins TRBV5-1 and TRBJ1-1, with D maybe TRBD1 (5 bases). The germline gives CDR1 SGHRS, CDR2 YFSETQ. CDR3 size: 15 residues. Trimming removed 3 bases at V and 11 bases at J, with 23 bases between. DNA of the CDR3: TGCGCCAGCAGCTCTTCCCCAGACAGCACCCTACACGCTTTCTTT. Its translation: CASSSSPDSTLHAFF.

This sequence joins TRBV11-2 and TRBJ2-5, with TRBD2 identical over 12 bases. The CDR3 is 16 amino acids. V was clipped by 5 bases and J by 5 bases; unmatched bases: 9. CDR1 is SGHAT and CDR2 is FQNNGV in the germline V gene. CDR3 residues: CASSGLAGPLGETQYF. Written as DNA, the CDR3 is TGTGCCAGCAGCGGACTAGCGGGACCGCTCGGGGAGACCCAGTACTTC.

J is TRBJ2-1 and V is TRBV6-5; a weak D match, TRBD2 (5 bases). V was cut by 6 bases and J by 4 bases, with 10 bases left in between. Per the germline V gene, CDR1 is MNHEY and CDR2 is SVGAGI. The CDR3 runs 13 residues. CDR3 residues: CASRDWEYNEQFF. CDR3 nucleotide sequence: TGTGCCAGCAGGGACTGGGAATACAATGAGCAGTTCTTC.

V is TRBV5-5 and J is TRBJ1-1; 7 positions match TRBD1. The CDR3 consists of 14 residues. V trimming: 4 bases; J trimming: 1 base; junction bases outside the gene matches: 4. CDR1 and CDR2 (germline): SGHKS, YYEKEE (reference sequence). CDR3 sequence reads: CASSPGGRNTEAFF. The CDR3 bases are TGTGCCAGCAGCCCAGGGGGTAGGAACACTGAAGCTTTCTTT.

V gene TRBV7-3 combines with J gene TRBJ2-1, with TRBD2 matching 10 bases. The CDR3 sequence is 15 residues long. Unmatched junction bases numbered 6, after V lost 6 bases and J lost 4 bases. CDR1 is SGHTA, CDR2 FQGTGA, per germline. CDR3 DNA: TGTGCCAGCAGTCTTCTAGCGGGAGTGTACAATGAGCAGTTCTTC. Translation: CASSLLAGVYNEQFF.

The V call is TRBV11-2, the J call TRBJ2-5, with 8 bases identical to TRBD1. V shed 5 bases, J shed 2 bases, and the junction held 7 bases outside the gene matches. CDR3 length: 15 amino acids. From germline, CDR1 is SGHAT and CDR2 FQNNGV. The CDR3 reads CASSHGTGPQETQYF. The CDR3 DNA reads as TGTGCCAGCAGCCACGGGACAGGCCCACAAGAGACCCAGTACTTC.

This chain uses TRBV23-1 with TRBJ2-2; tentatively, D is TRBD2 (6 bases). TRBV23-1 is an ORF for which the function is uncertain. Trimming removed 8 bases at V and 5 bases at J, with 33 bases between. This CDR3 spans 20 amino acids. The DNA of the CDR3 is TGCGCCAGCCTAGAAGCCGGGCGCGGGAAAGAGCCTTCCCGGACCGGGGAGCTGTTTTTT. Its translation is CASLEAGRGKEPSRTGELFF.

This clone was counted only a few times. The chain carries TRBV27 and TRBJ2-7; 7 bases align to TRBD1. Germline CDR1 MNHEY, CDR2 SMNVEV (reference sequence). Trimming took 5 bases from V and 2 from J; bases not matched to a gene: 3. The CDR3 extends over 13 amino acids. CDR3 protein: CASSDREPYEQYF. CDR3 in DNA: TGTGCCAGCAGTGACAGGGAGCCCTACGAGCAGTACTTC.

The J gene is TRBJ1-4, the V gene TRBV29-1, with no clear D. The CDR3 consists of 10 residues. Trimming cost V 7 bases and J 4 bases, with 4 bases left between them. Germline V lookup: CDR1 SQVTM, CDR2 ANQGSEA. CDR3 residues: CSAHNEKLFF. The CDR3 DNA reads TGCAGCGCCCATAATGAAAAACTGTTTTTT.

The gene calls are TRBV30 and TRBJ2-1, with D possibly being TRBD1 (6 bases). From germline, CDR1 is GTSNPN and CDR2 SVGIG (reference sequence). This CDR3 region has 14 residues. Deletions cut 5 bases from V and 2 bases from J, with 13 bases between. CDR3 in DNA: TGTGCCTGGGAGGACTGGGGGCCCTACAATGAGCAGTTCTTC. Translated: CAWEDWGPYNEQFF.

The gene calls are TRBV5-1 and TRBJ2-5, with 12 positions matching TRBD1. Germline-derived CDR1 and CDR2 are SGHRS and YFSETQ. The CDR3 spans 15 residues. J lost 4 bases, V lost 3 bases, and 4 bases had no gene match. CDR3 loop: CASSWGQGAGETQYF. The DNA of the CDR3 is TGCGCCAGCAGCTGGGGACAGGGGGCCGGAGAGACCCAGTACTTC.

This clone appeared a few times. V and J are TRBV11-2 and TRBJ1-1; TRBD1 matches 10 bases. After removal of 6 bases from V and 5 bases from J, the junction contained 6 bases not matched to a gene. The germline gives CDR1 SGHAT, CDR2 FQNNGV. This CDR3 spans 14 amino acids. CDR3 nucleotides: TGTGCCAGCAGGTCGGACAGGGGGAGAACTGAAGCTTTCTTT. The encoded protein is CASRSDRGRTEAFF.

This sequence joins TRBV5-1 and TRBJ2-7; TRBD2 agrees at 7 bases. Germline assignment: CDR1 SGHRS and CDR2 YFSETQ. V gave up 1 base and J gave up 4 bases; unmatched junction bases: 8. There are 15 residues in the CDR3. CDR3: CASSLSGGSLYEQYF. The CDR3 DNA reads as TGCGCCAGCAGCTTGTCAGGCGGGAGTTTATACGAGCAGTACTTC.

J is TRBJ1-1 and V is TRBV5-1; TRBD1 matches at 8 bases. The CDR3 runs to 15 residues. Germline V gene sequence: CDR1 SGHRS, CDR2 YFSETQ. V lost 3 bases to trimming and J lost 1 base; unmatched junction nucleotides: 5. This chain's CDR3 is CASSSRTGSNTEAFF. The CDR3 nucleotides read TGCGCCAGCAGCTCAAGGACAGGGTCGAACACTGAAGCTTTCTTT.

J is TRBJ2-1 and V is TRBV9; D is ambiguous. The length of the CDR3 is 11 residues. V was shortened by 2 bases and J by 8 bases, with 5 bases between the two germline ends. Germline-derived CDR1 and CDR2 are SGDLS and YYNGEE. Here the CDR3 reads CASSVGYEQFF. DNA of the CDR3: TGTGCCAGCAGCGTCGGGTATGAGCAGTTCTTC.

The V and J genes are TRBV21-1 and TRBJ2-3; the tabulated D call, TRBD2, remains unverified against the DNA. TRBV21-1 is shown as a pseudogene. The CDR3 sequence is 17 residues long. CDR3 region: CASSNEGGSSSTDTQYF. The CDR3, as DNA: TGTGCCAGCAGCAATGAGGGAGGTAGTAGCAGCACAGATACGCAGTATTTT.

The V and J genes are TRBV11-3 and TRBJ1-5, with 9 positions matching TRBD1. The CDR3 totals 15 residues. Germline CDR1 reads SGHNT; CDR2 reads YENEEA. Trimming at V came to 1 base and at J to 4 bases, leaving 2 bases not matched to a gene. The CDR3 DNA follows: TGTGCCAGCAGCTTAGGGACAGGGGTGAATCAGCCCCAGCATTTT. The encoded protein is CASSLGTGVNQPQHF. The full variable domain, with the rest looked up from reference TRBV11-3 and TRBJ1-5, is EAGVVQSPRYKIIEKKQPVAFWCNPISGHNTLYWYLQNLGQGPELLIRYENEEAVDDSQLPKDRFSAERLKGVDSTLKIQPAELGDSAVYLCASSLGTGVNQPQHFGDGTRLSIL.

The chain carries TRBV6-1 and TRBJ1-2; D gene unclear. Germline V gene lookup returns CDR1 MNHNS and CDR2 SASEGT. The V and J ends lost 2 bases and 4 bases respectively, with 5 bases between them. The CDR3 length is 12 residues. The CDR3 here is CASSELSYGYTF. CDR3 DNA sequence: TGTGCCAGCAGTGAACTGAGCTATGGCTACACCTTC.

This chain connects TRBV28 to TRBJ2-7, with 10 positions matching TRBD2. V shed 3 bases, J shed 10 bases, and the junction held 3 bases outside the gene matches. Per the germline V gene, CDR1 is MDHEN and CDR2 is SYDVKM. This CDR3 has 12 residues. CDR3 in amino acids: CASSFTSGTQYF. The DNA of the CDR3 is TGTGCCAGCAGTTTCACTAGCGGGACTCAGTACTTC.

The rearrangement joins TRBV28 to TRBJ2-7, with a weak D call TRBD2 (5 bases). Trimming shortened V by 6 bases and J by 4 bases, and 13 bases separated the two germline ends. There are 13 residues in the CDR3. Germline CDR1 reads MDHEN; CDR2 reads SYDVKM. The CDR3 sequence is CASSPGGGYEQYF. DNA for the CDR3: TGTGCCAGCAGCCCCGGCGGAGGATACGAGCAGTACTTC.

The rearrangement joins TRBV9 to TRBJ2-3; 12 bases align to TRBD2. This CDR3 has 18 residues. V trimming: 3 bases; J trimming: 2 bases; junction bases outside the gene matches: 10. Germline CDR1 SGDLS, CDR2 YYNGEE. The CDR3 reads CASSDLAGGSSSTDTQYF. The CDR3, as DNA: TGTGCCAGCAGCGACCTAGCGGGAGGGTCCTCATCCACAGATACGCAGTATTTT. Supplemented by reference TRBV9 and TRBJ2-3, the full variable domain reads DSGVTQTPKHLITATGQRVTLRCSPRSGDLSVYWYQQSLDQGLQFLIQYYNGEERAKGNILERFSAQQFPDLHSELNLSSLELGDSALYFCASSDLAGGSSSTDTQYFGPGTRLTVL.